A single sample is the source of the 17 T cell receptor beta chains below, sequenced in a study of regulatory T cells in long-lasting Graves disease. The TCR beta library used iRepertoire HTBI primers with Arm-PCR amplification of CDR3. TCRdb itself ran the multiplex PCR reads through MiXCR, one entry per CDR3 protein. The repertoire holds 350,000 to 500,000 distinct CDR3 sequences, with 21% as singletons. Time point reported: persistent/refractory GD, antithyroid drugs over 5 years with positive TRAb. RNA isolated from PBMCs was used to make the TCR library. The source was peripheral blood mononuclear cells (PBMCs), collected when the disease was refractory, from a patient treated with antithyroid drugs. All receptors derive from a female donor with Graves disease.

This clonotype turned up a few times. J is TRBJ2-1 and V is TRBV10-3; tentatively, D is TRBD1 or TRBD2 (5 bases each). The CDR3 has 16 amino acids. Germline-derived CDR1 and CDR2 are ENHRY and SYGVKD. V was cut by 2 bases and J by 2 bases, with 13 bases left in between. In DNA form, the CDR3 reads TGTGCCATCAGTGAGCGGGACGCATACCCCTACAATGAGCAGTTCTTC. Residues: CAISERDAYPYNEQFF.

The J gene is TRBJ2-1, the V gene TRBV3-1; D is unclear. The CDR3 length is 14 residues. Germline CDR1 reads LGHDT; CDR2 reads YNNKEL (reference sequence). V was clipped by 1 base and J by 7 bases, with 11 bases between them. The CDR3 here is CASSQGGQLNEQFF. The CDR3 DNA reads as TGTGCCAGCAGCCAAGGCGGCCAGTTAAATGAGCAGTTCTTC.

The table lists this clonotype with many counts. The V call is TRBV6-1, the J call TRBJ2-7, with D tentatively TRBD2 (6 bases). The CDR3 length is 12 residues. V lost 5 bases to trimming and J lost 7 bases, with 12 bases between them. CDR1 and CDR2 (germline): MNHNS, SASEGT. The CDR3 here is CASSLRAGEQYF. DNA for the CDR3: TGTGCCAGCAGTCTTAGGGCGGGAGAGCAGTACTTC.

Remarks on this clonotype: This sequence may be a read error, since a much larger clone differs from it by one base. The CDR3 sequence: CANSVQQGQTQYF. Written as DNA, the CDR3 is TGTGCCAACAGCGTACAACAGGGCCAGACCCAGTACTTC. The rearrangement links TRBV2 to TRBJ2-5, with a tentative D call TRBD1 (6 bases). CDR1 is SNHLY, CDR2 FYNNEI, per germline. The CDR3 length is 13 residues. Trimming removed 10 bases at V and 6 bases at J, with 18 bases between.

Ten or more counts support this clonotype. The chain carries TRBV2 and TRBJ2-7; D is perhaps TRBD1 (7 bases). V shed 4 bases and J shed 7 bases, with 14 bases lying between them. The CDR3 consists of 13 residues. Looked up from germline, CDR1 is SNHLY and CDR2 is FYNNEI. DNA of the CDR3: TGTGCCAGCAGTGGAACAGGGGCGGGGGAGCAGTACTTC. It codes for CASSGTGAGEQYF. The full variable domain, in which reference TRBV2 and TRBJ2-7 provide the parts outside the CDR3, is EPEVTQTPSHQVTQMGQEVILRCVPISNHLYFYWYRQILGQKVEFLVSFYNNEISEKSEIFDDQFSVERPDGSNFTLKIRSTKLEDSAMYFCASSGTGAGEQYFGPGTRLTVT.

The chain employs TRBV7-3 and TRBJ2-7, with D uncertain. Trimming pared 5 bases from V and 5 bases from J, leaving 10 bases between. CDR3 length: 12 amino acids. CDR1 and CDR2 from the germline V gene are SGHTA and FQGTGA. The CDR3 loop reads CASSPQSDEQYF. DNA for the CDR3: TGTGCCAGCAGCCCCCAGTCCGACGAGCAGTACTTC.

This clonotype was seen many times. The chain couples TRBV6-1 to TRBJ1-5, with D perhaps TRBD1 (5 bases). CDR3 size: 13 residues. V was pared by 3 bases and J by 7 bases, with 10 bases between. Germline V gene sequence: CDR1 MNHNS, CDR2 SASEGT. The CDR3 DNA reads as TGTGCCAGCAGTGACAGGGTACACCAGCCCCAGCATTTT. Residues: CASSDRVHQPQHF.

The table lists this clonotype with many counts. The rearrangement joins TRBV3-1 to TRBJ2-7; 9 nucleotides agree with TRBD2. CDR1 is LGHDT and CDR2 is YNNKEL in the germline V gene (reference sequence). With 5 bases clipped from V and 4 bases from J, the junction kept 12 bases outside the gene matches. This CDR3 region has 16 residues. CDR3 protein: CASSDSTSGAIYEQYF. The CDR3 bases are TGTGCCAGCAGCGATTCGACTAGCGGAGCTATATACGAGCAGTACTTC.

This sequence joins TRBV11-2 and TRBJ2-1, with D possibly called TRBD1 or TRBD2 (5 bases each). The CDR3 spans 18 residues. From germline, CDR1 is SGHAT and CDR2 FQNNGV. V lost 1 base and J 1 base, leaving 17 bases between the germline ends. This chain's CDR3 is CASSLAPMRGWSYNEQFF. The CDR3 coding sequence is TGTGCCAGCAGCTTAGCCCCAATGAGGGGCTGGTCCTACAATGAGCAGTTCTTC.

The rearrangement uses TRBV27 and TRBJ1-1, with D perhaps TRBD1 (6 bases). The CDR3 runs 15 residues. V was pared by 6 bases and J by 5 bases, with 19 bases between. Germline CDR1 MNHEY, CDR2 SMNVEV (reference sequence). This CDR3 is CASSSWITTGTEAFF. The CDR3 DNA reads as TGTGCCAGCAGCTCCTGGATCACGACAGGTACTGAAGCTTTCTTT.

There are many counts of this clonotype. J is TRBJ1-6 and V is TRBV28; TRBD1 agrees at 7 bases. V gave up 6 bases and J gave up 8 bases; unmatched junction bases: 13. The CDR3 covers 16 residues. Germline V CDR1 and CDR2: MDHEN, SYDVKM. CDR3 residues: CASSLVTGAWDSPLHF. The CDR3 DNA follows: TGTGCCAGCAGCCTAGTTACAGGGGCCTGGGATTCACCCCTCCACTTT.

This chain uses TRBV7-6 with TRBJ2-7; 7 bases line up with TRBD2. The J segment lost 4 bases and the V segment lost 2 bases, leaving 17 bases of the junction unmatched. CDR1 and CDR2 (germline): SGHVS, FNYEAQ. This CDR3 region has 18 residues. The CDR3 sequence is CASSLFVPTLAEEYEQYF. CDR3 nucleotides: TGTGCCAGCAGCTTATTCGTCCCCACTCTAGCGGAAGAGTACGAGCAGTACTTC.

This chain connects TRBV5-5 to TRBJ2-6, with unresolved D. Per germline, CDR1 SGHKS and CDR2 YYEKEE (reference sequence). This CDR3 has 15 residues. The ends were cut back, 0 bases at V and 1 base at J, with 5 bases in the middle. The CDR3 bases are TGTGCCAGCAGCTTGGGTCTTTCTGGGGCCAACGTCCTGACTTTC. It specifies CASSLGLSGANVLTF.

Comments on this clonotype: Germline and junction disagree at one end, which may indicate a read error. This chain connects TRBV7-9 to TRBJ1-1; D is unclear. CDR3 size: 12 residues. The germline CDR1 and CDR2 sequences are SEHNR and FQNEAQ (reference sequence). This CDR3 is CASSFDETEALF. The CDR3 DNA reads TGTGCCAGCAGCTTCGATGAGACTGAAGCTCTCTTT.

This clonotype was detected ten times or more. CDR3: CASSERVLDGTNTGELFF. As DNA, the CDR3 is TGTGCCAGCAGCGAACGAGTCCTTGACGGAACGAACACCGGGGAGCTGTTTTTT. The rearrangement links TRBV9 to TRBJ2-2; no clear D. V lost 3 bases and J lost 0, with 18 bases in between. Germline V CDR1 and CDR2: SGDLS, YYNGEE. The CDR3 spans 18 residues.

At least ten counts were recorded for this clonotype. This chain joins TRBV10-2 and TRBJ2-5, with TRBD2 as a possible D gene (6 bases). Germline values: CDR1 WSHSY, CDR2 SAAADI. Trimming removed 1 base at V and 7 bases at J, with 10 bases between. There are 13 residues in the CDR3. CDR3 DNA: TGCGCCAGCAGTGAGTGGCAGGGAGGGACCCAGTACTTC. Translating it yields CASSEWQGGTQYF.

The V and J genes are TRBV4-1 and TRBJ1-4, with 8 positions matching TRBD1. In germline, CDR1 is MGHRA, CDR2 YSYEKL. The CDR3 is made up of 15 amino acids. Trimming took 3 bases from V and 8 from J; bases not matched to a gene: 8. The CDR3 DNA is TGCGCCAGCAGCCAGACCGGGACAGGTAGAGAAAAACTGTTTTTT. Its protein product is CASSQTGTGREKLFF.